Listed below are T cell receptor beta chains from one sample, sequenced in a study of blood T cell repertoires in COVID-19. Repertoires were generated with immunoSEQ multiplex PCR, while TCRdb's copy carries only in-frame clones and drops some. Of about 200,000 clones listed, 75% to 90% are singletons. Sequencing was done on a sample of peripheral blood. These receptor sequences come from a human donor in a cohort sampled during active COVID-19. CDR3s include the opening cysteine and the closing phenylalanine or tryptophan. The order of the fields is clone size, V gene, CDR3 length, J gene, D gene, CDR3 DNA, CDR3 protein. A D gene is named only where the DNA matches it firmly. The size of a clone is reported for some rows only, either as once, few or many, or as a class for expanded clones.

clone size: NA
V gene: TRBV19
CDR3 length: 15
J gene: TRBJ1-5
D gene: NA
CDR3 DNA: TGTGCCAGTAGTAGCCCCTACCTTAGCAATCAGCCCCAGCATTTT
CDR3 protein: CASSSPYLSNQPQHF

clone size: NA
V gene: TRBV19
CDR3 length: 16
J gene: TRBJ2-5
D gene: NA
CDR3 DNA: TGTGCCAGTAGTATAGGTGGTGTCGGTGGCCAAGAGACCCAGTACTTC
CDR3 protein: CASSIGGVGGQETQYF

clone size: NA
V gene: TRBV7-2
CDR3 length: 15
J gene: TRBJ1-5
D gene: NA
CDR3 DNA: TGTGCCAGCAGCCCAGGTGGGGGCGGCAATCAGCCCCAGCATTTT
CDR3 protein: CASSPGGGGNQPQHF

clone size: few
V gene: TRBV7-2
CDR3 length: 14
J gene: TRBJ1-2
D gene: NA
CDR3 DNA: TGTGCCAGCAGCCCGGACAGAGGGAGCTATGGCTACACCTTC
CDR3 protein: CASSPDRGSYGYTF

clone size: NA
V gene: TRBV6-6
CDR3 length: 13
J gene: TRBJ2-5
D gene: NA
CDR3 DNA: TGTGCCAGCAGTTACTCGAGGTTGGAGACCCAGTACTTC
CDR3 protein: CASSYSRLETQYF

clone size: few
V gene: TRBV30
CDR3 length: 13
J gene: TRBJ1-5
D gene: NA
CDR3 DNA: TGTGCCTGGAGTGTACAGGTCGATCAGCCCCAGCATTTT
CDR3 protein: CAWSVQVDQPQHF

clone size: NA
V gene: TRBV6-6
CDR3 length: 16
J gene: TRBJ2-2
D gene: TRBD2
CDR3 DNA: TGTGCCAGCAGTTACTTCCAGACTAGCATGGGCGGGGAGCTGTTTTTT
CDR3 protein: CASSYFQTSMGGELFF

clone size: NA
V gene: TRBV5-6
CDR3 length: 13
J gene: TRBJ1-5
D gene: NA
CDR3 DNA: TGTGCCAGCAGCTTGGTGGGGAGTCAGCCCCAGCATTTT
CDR3 protein: CASSLVGSQPQHF

clone size: NA
V gene: TRBV27
CDR3 length: 15
J gene: TRBJ2-1
D gene: TRBD2
CDR3 DNA: TGTGCCAGCAGTTCTGGACTAGCGGGAAAGAATGAGCAGTTCTTC
CDR3 protein: CASSSGLAGKNEQFF

clone size: few
V gene: TRBV28
CDR3 length: 16
J gene: TRBJ1-6
D gene: TRBD1
CDR3 DNA: TGTGCCAGCAGCGATTACGACAGGGGAAAAAATTCACCCCTCCACTTT
CDR3 protein: CASSDYDRGKNSPLHF

clone size: once
V gene: TRBV4-3
CDR3 length: 15
J gene: TRBJ2-1
D gene: TRBD2
CDR3 DNA: TGCGCCAGCAGCCCGGGGACTAGCGGGAGGAATGAGCAGTTCTTC
CDR3 protein: CASSPGTSGRNEQFF

clone size: NA
V gene: TRBV28
CDR3 length: 20
J gene: TRBJ1-3
D gene: TRBD1
CDR3 DNA: TGTGCCAGCAGTTTAGTGGGCCATGATTCAGGGGGCGTCTCTGGAAACACCATATATTTT
CDR3 protein: CASSLVGHDSGGVSGNTIYF

clone size: NA
V gene: TRBV9
CDR3 length: 15
J gene: TRBJ2-2
D gene: NA
CDR3 DNA: TGTGCCAGCAGCGTAGGCCGGGGTAACACCGGGGAGCTGTTTTTT
CDR3 protein: CASSVGRGNTGELFF

clone size: NA
V gene: TRBV6-5
CDR3 length: 15
J gene: TRBJ2-7
D gene: TRBD1
CDR3 DNA: TGTGCCAGCAGTTACCCGGGACAGGGGGCGAGCGAGCAGTACTTC
CDR3 protein: CASSYPGQGASEQYF

clone size: NA
V gene: TRBV7-6
CDR3 length: 14
J gene: TRBJ1-1
D gene: NA
CDR3 DNA: TGTGCCAGCAGCTCCGCGGCAGCGAACACTGAAGCTTTCTTT
CDR3 protein: CASSSAAANTEAFF

clone size: NA
V gene: TRBV5-4
CDR3 length: 13
J gene: TRBJ2-1
D gene: NA
CDR3 DNA: TGTGCCAGCAGCTACACAGGGTGGAATGAGCAGTTCTTC
CDR3 protein: CASSYTGWNEQFF

clone size: NA
V gene: TRBV4-1
CDR3 length: 13
J gene: TRBJ1-5
D gene: TRBD1
CDR3 DNA: TGCGCCAGCAGCCTAGACAGGGATCAGCCCCAGCATTTT
CDR3 protein: CASSLDRDQPQHF

clone size: NA
V gene: TRBV27
CDR3 length: 13
J gene: TRBJ2-7
D gene: NA
CDR3 DNA: TGTGCCAGCAGTTTCCGGGTTACCTACGAGCAGTACTTC
CDR3 protein: CASSFRVTYEQYF

clone size: NA
V gene: TRBV7-8
CDR3 length: 13
J gene: TRBJ2-7
D gene: NA
CDR3 DNA: TGTGCCAGCAGCTTATGGCCAACCTACGAGCAGTACTTC
CDR3 protein: CASSLWPTYEQYF

clone size: NA
V gene: TRBV27
CDR3 length: 14
J gene: TRBJ2-3
D gene: TRBD2
CDR3 DNA: TGTGCCAGCAGTACTCGGGACTACACAGATACGCAGTATTTT
CDR3 protein: CASSTRDYTDTQYF

clone size: NA
V gene: TRBV7-3
CDR3 length: 18
J gene: TRBJ2-2
D gene: TRBD2
CDR3 DNA: TGTGCCAGCAGCTCGAGCCTGGGGCTAGCGGGACATACCGGGGAGCTGTTTTTT
CDR3 protein: CASSSSLGLAGHTGELFF

clone size: NA
V gene: TRBV19
CDR3 length: 14
J gene: TRBJ1-5
D gene: NA
CDR3 DNA: TGTGCCAGTAGTGTCCGGGACAACAATCAGCCCCAGCATTTT
CDR3 protein: CASSVRDNNQPQHF

clone size: NA
V gene: TRBV18
CDR3 length: 16
J gene: TRBJ1-3
D gene: TRBD1
CDR3 DNA: TGTGCCAGCTCACCAGGGACAGCCTACTCTGGAAACACCATATATTTT
CDR3 protein: CASSPGTAYSGNTIYF

clone size: NA
V gene: TRBV19
CDR3 length: 14
J gene: TRBJ1-1
D gene: TRBD1
CDR3 DNA: TGTGCCAGTAGTACTAAGGGGGCGAACACTGAAGCTTTCTTT
CDR3 protein: CASSTKGANTEAFF

clone size: few
V gene: TRBV6-5
CDR3 length: 15
J gene: TRBJ1-4
D gene: NA
CDR3 DNA: TGTGCCAGCAAGGGGCAGGAAGCAACTAATGAAAAACTGTTTTTT
CDR3 protein: CASKGQEATNEKLFF

clone size: NA
V gene: TRBV6-5
CDR3 length: 15
J gene: TRBJ1-1
D gene: NA
CDR3 DNA: TGTGCCAGCAGTTACTCGGGGCAGCGGAACACTGAAGCTTTCTTT
CDR3 protein: CASSYSGQRNTEAFF

clone size: NA
V gene: TRBV24-1
CDR3 length: 13
J gene: TRBJ1-5
D gene: NA
CDR3 DNA: TGTGCCACCAGTGGGACAGCAAATCAGCCCCAGCATTTT
CDR3 protein: CATSGTANQPQHF

clone size: many
V gene: TRBV6-5
CDR3 length: 15
J gene: TRBJ2-7
D gene: NA
CDR3 DNA: TGTGCCAGCAGTCCAGGTAGACCGCTAACCTACGAGCAGTACTTC
CDR3 protein: CASSPGRPLTYEQYF

clone size: NA
V gene: TRBV19
CDR3 length: 15
J gene: TRBJ2-1
D gene: TRBD2
CDR3 DNA: TGTGCCAGGACCCTAGCGGGAAGTTTAGGCAATGAGCAGTTCTTC
CDR3 protein: CARTLAGSLGNEQFF

clone size: NA
V gene: TRBV19
CDR3 length: 15
J gene: TRBJ1-1
D gene: NA
CDR3 DNA: TGTGCCTCCGCCTCGGTCGGAGCAGGGACTACTGAAGCTTTCTTT
CDR3 protein: CASASVGAGTTEAFF

clone size: NA
V gene: TRBV11-2
CDR3 length: 17
J gene: TRBJ1-2
D gene: TRBD1
CDR3 DNA: TGTGCCAGCAGCTTTGTGGCAGGGGGCGCGACTAACTATGGCTACACCTTC
CDR3 protein: CASSFVAGGATNYGYTF

clone size: once
V gene: TRBV28
CDR3 length: 13
J gene: TRBJ1-6
D gene: NA
CDR3 DNA: TGTGCCATTACAACAGGGTATAATTCACCCCTCCACTTT
CDR3 protein: CAITTGYNSPLHF

clone size: NA
V gene: TRBV30
CDR3 length: 17
J gene: TRBJ2-1
D gene: TRBD2
CDR3 DNA: TGTGCCTGGAGTGACAGCCGGACTAGCGGCTCCTACAATGAGCAGTTCTTC
CDR3 protein: CAWSDSRTSGSYNEQFF

clone size: NA
V gene: TRBV3-1/TRBV3-2
CDR3 length: 13
J gene: TRBJ1-4
D gene: NA
CDR3 DNA: TGTGCCAGCAGCCAGGGGCATAATGAAAAACTGTTTTTT
CDR3 protein: CASSQGHNEKLFF

clone size: NA
V gene: TRBV4-3
CDR3 length: 17
J gene: TRBJ1-2
D gene: NA
CDR3 DNA: TGCGCCAGCAGCCAGTACCTCGACCGGACAGTGACCTATGGCTACACCTTC
CDR3 protein: CASSQYLDRTVTYGYTF

clone size: NA
V gene: TRBV10-3
CDR3 length: 14
J gene: TRBJ2-7
D gene: TRBD2
CDR3 DNA: TGTGCCCCCGAACTGGGGGGGGGAGTGGGCGAGCAGTACTTC
CDR3 protein: CAPELGGGVGEQYF

clone size: NA
V gene: TRBV28
CDR3 length: 15
J gene: TRBJ1-4
D gene: NA
CDR3 DNA: TGTGCCAGCAGTCGTTCATGGGGGCCTAATGAAAAACTGTTTTTT
CDR3 protein: CASSRSWGPNEKLFF

clone size: NA
V gene: TRBV3-1/TRBV3-2
CDR3 length: 15
J gene: TRBJ1-3
D gene: TRBD1
CDR3 DNA: TGTGCCAGCCGGACAGGGGGCGAATCTGGAAACACCATATATTTT
CDR3 protein: CASRTGGESGNTIYF

clone size: NA
V gene: TRBV19
CDR3 length: 17
J gene: TRBJ2-2
D gene: NA
CDR3 DNA: TGTGCCAGTAGTATGTTTTTGGATATTGGAGACACCGGGGAGCTGTTTTTT
CDR3 protein: CASSMFLDIGDTGELFF

clone size: NA
V gene: TRBV6-2/TRBV6-3
CDR3 length: 12
J gene: TRBJ2-1
D gene: NA
CDR3 DNA: TGTGCCAGCAGCAGCAGGGGCAATGAGCAGTTCTTC
CDR3 protein: CASSSRGNEQFF

clone size: NA
V gene: TRBV6-1
CDR3 length: 16
J gene: TRBJ2-5
D gene: TRBD2
CDR3 DNA: TGTGCCAGCAGTGAAGAGGGCGGGACTATTGGAGAGACCCAGTACTTC
CDR3 protein: CASSEEGGTIGETQYF

clone size: once
V gene: TRBV7-3
CDR3 length: 16
J gene: TRBJ1-2
D gene: NA
CDR3 DNA: TGTGCCAGCAGCTTAACGTTAACGTCGGGTAACTATGGCTACACCTTC
CDR3 protein: CASSLTLTSGNYGYTF

clone size: NA
V gene: TRBV7-6
CDR3 length: 15
J gene: TRBJ1-5
D gene: TRBD1
CDR3 DNA: TGTGCCAGCAGCCCATCCGGGACAGGGGGTCAGCCCCAGCATTTT
CDR3 protein: CASSPSGTGGQPQHF

clone size: NA
V gene: TRBV12-5
CDR3 length: 12
J gene: TRBJ2-2
D gene: NA
CDR3 DNA: TGTGCTAGTGGTCAGGGCGCCGGGGAGCTGTTTTTT
CDR3 protein: CASGQGAGELFF

clone size: once
V gene: TRBV7-9
CDR3 length: 16
J gene: TRBJ1-3
D gene: NA
CDR3 DNA: TGTGCCAGCAGCCATCCGGGGAACAGGGCTGGAAACACCATATATTTT
CDR3 protein: CASSHPGNRAGNTIYF

clone size: NA
V gene: TRBV5-1
CDR3 length: 17
J gene: TRBJ2-7
D gene: TRBD2
CDR3 DNA: TGCGCCAGCAGCTTAGGGACTAGCGGGAGGGCCTCTGACGAGCAGTACTTC
CDR3 protein: CASSLGTSGRASDEQYF

clone size: NA
V gene: TRBV18
CDR3 length: 13
J gene: TRBJ1-1
D gene: NA
CDR3 DNA: TGTGCCAGCTCACCAACAGTTAACACTGAAGCTTTCTTT
CDR3 protein: CASSPTVNTEAFF

clone size: NA
V gene: TRBV4-3
CDR3 length: 15
J gene: TRBJ1-2
D gene: NA
CDR3 DNA: TGCGCCAGCAGCCAAGCTGGGCAGGGAGGCTATGGCTACACCTTC
CDR3 protein: CASSQAGQGGYGYTF

clone size: NA
V gene: TRBV30
CDR3 length: 13
J gene: TRBJ2-1
D gene: NA
CDR3 DNA: TGTGCCTGGAGCTTAGACCGAGGCAATGAGCAGTTCTTC
CDR3 protein: CAWSLDRGNEQFF

clone size: many
V gene: TRBV27
CDR3 length: 16
J gene: TRBJ2-1
D gene: TRBD2
CDR3 DNA: TGTGCCAGCAGTTCTACCCAGCGGGGGTTTTTCAATGAGCAGTTCTTC
CDR3 protein: CASSSTQRGFFNEQFF

clone size: NA
V gene: TRBV7-2
CDR3 length: 12
J gene: TRBJ2-7
D gene: TRBD1
CDR3 DNA: TGTGCCAGCAGCTCCACAGGGGGCGAGCAGTACTTC
CDR3 protein: CASSSTGGEQYF

clone size: NA
V gene: TRBV10-3
CDR3 length: 17
J gene: TRBJ1-6
D gene: NA
CDR3 DNA: TGTGCCATCAGTGAGTCGGGAGGCCCGCAGGCGGGTTCACCCCTCCACTTT
CDR3 protein: CAISESGGPQAGSPLHF

clone size: few
V gene: TRBV3-1/TRBV3-2
CDR3 length: 14
J gene: TRBJ2-2
D gene: NA
CDR3 DNA: TGTGCCAGCAGCCGACAACAGGGTGCCGGGGAGCTGTTTTTT
CDR3 protein: CASSRQQGAGELFF

clone size: NA
V gene: TRBV19
CDR3 length: 11
J gene: TRBJ1-2
D gene: TRBD1
CDR3 DNA: TGTGCCAGTCACAGGGGGTATGGCTACACCTTC
CDR3 protein: CASHRGYGYTF

clone size: NA
V gene: TRBV19
CDR3 length: 15
J gene: TRBJ2-7
D gene: NA
CDR3 DNA: TGTGCCAGTAGTATAGCACAGACAGGTTTTTACGAGCAGTACTTC
CDR3 protein: CASSIAQTGFYEQYF

clone size: NA
V gene: TRBV30
CDR3 length: 16
J gene: TRBJ2-1
D gene: NA
CDR3 DNA: TGTGCCTGGAGACCCTCGGGTCCGGTCAGCTTCAATGAGCAGTTCTTC
CDR3 protein: CAWRPSGPVSFNEQFF

clone size: NA
V gene: TRBV7-6
CDR3 length: 13
J gene: TRBJ1-6
D gene: NA
CDR3 DNA: TGTGCCAGCAGTGGAGAGGCCGGGTCACCCCTCCACTTT
CDR3 protein: CASSGEAGSPLHF

clone size: NA
V gene: TRBV7-6
CDR3 length: 16
J gene: TRBJ2-3
D gene: NA
CDR3 DNA: TGTGCCAGCAGTGAAATATCCTATTACGAAACAGATACGCAGTATTTT
CDR3 protein: CASSEISYYETDTQYF

clone size: NA
V gene: TRBV6-5
CDR3 length: 15
J gene: TRBJ2-7
D gene: NA
CDR3 DNA: TGTGCCAGCAGTTACTCCTGGCGGGGCCCCTACGAGCAGTACTTC
CDR3 protein: CASSYSWRGPYEQYF

clone size: NA
V gene: TRBV28
CDR3 length: 13
J gene: TRBJ2-7
D gene: NA
CDR3 DNA: TGTGCCAGCATGGCGGTCCTGTCGTACGAGCAGTACTTC
CDR3 protein: CASMAVLSYEQYF